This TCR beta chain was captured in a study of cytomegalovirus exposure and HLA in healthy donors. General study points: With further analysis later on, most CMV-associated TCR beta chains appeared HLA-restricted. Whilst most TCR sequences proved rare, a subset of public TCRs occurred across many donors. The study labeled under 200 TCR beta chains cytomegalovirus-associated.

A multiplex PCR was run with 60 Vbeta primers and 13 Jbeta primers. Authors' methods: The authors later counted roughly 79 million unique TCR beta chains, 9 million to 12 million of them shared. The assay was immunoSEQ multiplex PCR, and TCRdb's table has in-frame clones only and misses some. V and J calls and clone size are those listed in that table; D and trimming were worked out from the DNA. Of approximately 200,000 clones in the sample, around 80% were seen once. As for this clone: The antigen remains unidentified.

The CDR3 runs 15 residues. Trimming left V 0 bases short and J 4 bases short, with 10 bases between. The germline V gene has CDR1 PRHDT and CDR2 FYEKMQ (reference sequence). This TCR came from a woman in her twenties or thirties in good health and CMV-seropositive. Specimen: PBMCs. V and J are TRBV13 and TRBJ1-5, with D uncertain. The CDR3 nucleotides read TGTGCCAGCAGCTTAGGCCTCATCGGGAATCAGCCCCAGCATTTT. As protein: CASSLGLIGNQPQHF.